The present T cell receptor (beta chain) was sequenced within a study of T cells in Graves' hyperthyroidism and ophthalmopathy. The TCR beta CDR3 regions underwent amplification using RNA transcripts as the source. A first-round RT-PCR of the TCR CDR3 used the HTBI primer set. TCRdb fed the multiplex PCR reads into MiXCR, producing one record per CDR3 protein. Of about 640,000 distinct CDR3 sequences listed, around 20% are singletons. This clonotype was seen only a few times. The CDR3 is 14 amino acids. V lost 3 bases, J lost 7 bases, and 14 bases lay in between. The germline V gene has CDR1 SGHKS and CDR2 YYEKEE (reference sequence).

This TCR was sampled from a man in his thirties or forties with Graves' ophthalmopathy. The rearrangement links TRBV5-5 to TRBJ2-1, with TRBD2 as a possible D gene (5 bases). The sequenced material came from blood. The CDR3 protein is CASSSSGLGNEQFF. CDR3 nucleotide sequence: TGTGCCAGCAGCTCTTCTGGACTCGGGAATGAGCAGTTCTTC.